This T cell receptor (beta chain) was sequenced in a study of T cell responses to AZD1222 COVID-19 vaccine (dated by TCRdb to 2020 to 2023). About the investigation overall: A total of 233 trial participants underwent TCR sequencing, of whom 207 had received two doses of AZD1222 and about 25 had received two doses of the MenACWY control vaccine. Trial participants were enrolled into age subgroups of 18-55, 56-69 and 70-plus years, which contained roughly 140, 27 and 60 TCR-sequenced participants, respectively.

The CDR3 regions of human TCRbeta chains were analyzed by immunosequencing. In the paper's pipeline: TCRs in the repertoires were matched against a reference library of SARS-CoV-2-specific TCRs that had been generated with the MIRA antigen-specificity platform. Breadth meant the fraction of unique TCRs that were SARS-CoV-2-associated, whereas depth meant the fraction of total T cells that were SARS-CoV-2-associated. Each spike-specific TCR was assigned to its reactive spike region and to a CD4 or CD8 class using the MIRA data. Log10-transformed breadth and depth values were compared by one-way ANOVA with Sidak's multiple comparisons tests. In its TCRdb copy, this immuneACCESS table keeps in-frame sequences only and misses some clones. Where compared with another copy, unresolved V genes explain less than half of these, and the others have no known cause. V, J and clone size were drawn from that table, and D and trimming were deduced from the DNA. The sample has some 250,000 clones on record, 90% to 95% of them singletons. 0.55% of the sample is in the top ten clones.

Here is what the overall study found, with its caveats: The whole spike protein was spanned by vaccine-associated CD4 TCRs, and dominant responses were seen in regions 160-218 and 743-854. The 56-69-year group was small, and its depth increase did not reach significance, likely because of low power. Reportedly, almost half of the unique spike-specific TCRs recognized epitopes lying outside the regions that are mutated in the B.1.351 and B.1.1.7 variants. Spike-specific TCR breadth and depth rose significantly after two AZD1222 doses compared with day 0 and with MenACWY recipients. Only six or seven AZD1222 recipients were SARS-CoV-2 seropositive at baseline, limiting conclusions about previously exposed vaccinees. No day 14 peak-response samples were available, so repertoires were characterized only after the peak T cell response. Participants were mostly white British, with more females than males. The authors suggested clonal diversity may have been underestimated.

About this clone: Its antigen is unknown. No base quality information exists; no much larger clone differs at one position.

Explained via the paper, the time point label denotes: about 28 days (+/-7) after the second vaccine dose. AZD1222 recipients whose second dose came at about 4 weeks and those whose second dose came at about 12 weeks were combined into one group, since spike-specific TCR depth and breadth did not differ between the two schedules. Vaccinee samples came from UK trials COV001 and COV002, including a single-blind randomized controlled phase 2/3 trial of AZD1222 (ChAdOx1 nCoV-19) in healthy adults. For TCRbeta chain sequencing, PBMC samples were collected from trial participants at day 0 and at day 28 after the second dose. From the cysteine up to the phenylalanine, the CDR3 has a length of 16 residues. Only the CDR3 DNA stays, 48 bases, in frame from base 1. At the junction V is shortened by 4 bases and J by 1 base, with 16 bases in between. From the germline V gene, CDR1 is SGHRS and CDR2 is YFSETQ.

Sequencing was performed on peripheral blood, taken 28 days after the second AZD1222 dose. The sequence was collected from an adult who received the AZD1222 COVID-19 vaccine. This receptor chain uses TRBV5-1 and TRBJ2-3; the D gene is perhaps TRBD1, on 5 matching bases. The encoded CDR3 is CASSPDISPGTDTQYF. The base sequence is TGCGCCAGCAGCCCGGACATCTCCCCGGGCACAGATACGCAGTATTTT.